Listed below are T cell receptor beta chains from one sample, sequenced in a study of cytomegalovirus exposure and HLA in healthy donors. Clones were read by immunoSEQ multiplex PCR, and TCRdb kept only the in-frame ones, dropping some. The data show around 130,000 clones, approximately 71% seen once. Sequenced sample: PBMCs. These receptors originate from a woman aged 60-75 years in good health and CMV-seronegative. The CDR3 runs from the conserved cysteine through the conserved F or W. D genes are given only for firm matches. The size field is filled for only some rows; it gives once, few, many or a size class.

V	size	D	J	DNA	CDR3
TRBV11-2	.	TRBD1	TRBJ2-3	TGTGCCAGCAGCTTGGGACAGGGAGTTGATACGCAGTATTTT	CASSLGQGVDTQYF
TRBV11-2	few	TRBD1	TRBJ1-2	TGTGCCAGCAGCCGTCCGGGACAGGGGCGACGCTATGGCTACACCTTC	CASSRPGQGRRYGYTF
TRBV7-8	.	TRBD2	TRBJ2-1	TGTGCCAGCAGCGCTAGCGGGAGCTCCTACAATGAGCAGTTCTTC	CASSASGSSYNEQFF
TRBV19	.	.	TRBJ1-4	TGTGCCAGTAGTATAGGGGGCAAAAAACTGTTTTTT	CASSIGGKKLFF
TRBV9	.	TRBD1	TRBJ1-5	TGTGCCAGCAGCCCCACAGGGGGCGGTGATCAGCCCCAGCATTTT	CASSPTGGGDQPQHF
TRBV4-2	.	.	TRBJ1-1	TGTGCCAGCAGCCAAGGATTAGGACAGCCTAGACGGACTGAAGCTTTCTTT	CASSQGLGQPRRTEAFF
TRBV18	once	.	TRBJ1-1	TGTGCCAGCTCACAGGGGGAGACTGAAGCTTTCTTT	CASSQGETEAFF
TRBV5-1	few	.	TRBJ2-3	TGCGCCAGCAGCTTGGGCTACACAGATACGCAGTATTTT	CASSLGYTDTQYF
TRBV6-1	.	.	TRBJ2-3	TGTGCCAGCAGTTCTCCGGGGATAAGCACAGATACGCAGTATTTT	CASSSPGISTDTQYF
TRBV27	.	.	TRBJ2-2	TGTGCCAGCAGGCCGTTGGGGGGCACCGGGGAGCTGTTTTTT	CASRPLGGTGELFF
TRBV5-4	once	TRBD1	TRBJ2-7	TGTGCCAGCAGCACCCCGACAGGGCCCGGCGAGCAGTACTTC	CASSTPTGPGEQYF
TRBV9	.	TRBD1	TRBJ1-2	TGTGCCAGCAGCGTAGAAGCCCAGGGGGCATACGATGGCTACACCTTC	CASSVEAQGAYDGYTF
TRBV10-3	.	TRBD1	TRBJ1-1	TGTGCCATCAGGGGACAGACCACCTTGGGGGCTTTCTTT	CAIRGQTTLGAFF
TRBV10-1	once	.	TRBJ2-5	TGCGCCAGCAGTGAGTCAAATAGCTACGAGACCCAGTACTTC	CASSESNSYETQYF